This entry features one T cell receptor (beta chain) sequence. The sequenced fragment ends 3 residues before the CDR3 boundary, so the rest is inferred from the germline J gene. Cervical HPV DNA detected by MY09/MY11 PCR, typed by dot-blot. The data derive from a study of T cells in women clearing cervical HPV infection. TCR beta CDR3 amplified by multiplex PCR from roughly 1,100 ng genomic DNA. The assay was immunoSEQ multiplex PCR, and TCRdb's table has in-frame clones only and misses some. Recorded for this sample: more than 30,000 clones. CDR3 length equals 13 residues. The V end lost 2 bases, the J end lost 7 bases, and 10 bases lay between the germline ends. Germline lookup yields CDR1 SEHNR and CDR2 FQNEAQ (reference sequence).

The sequenced material came from blood buffy coat. The chain employs TRBV7-9 and TRBJ2-3; D remains ambiguous. This clonotype originated in a woman between 18 and 70 years old with a cervical HPV16 infection that either progressed to CIN3+ or cleared (not recorded which). This chain's CDR3 is CASSLNGRNTQYF. The CDR3 DNA, read in part, is TGTGCCAGCAGCTTAAATGGCAGAAATACG.